These T cell receptor beta chains were read from a single sample in a study of identical twins. One entry per CDR3 protein results from TCRdb running MiXCR on the 5' RACE reads. Of about 720,000 distinct CDR3 sequences listed, roughly 8% are singletons. These data are also associated with another study on yellow fever vaccine responses in identical twins.

The specimen sequenced was PBMCs. The receptors stem from a woman aged 18-35 years in good health. Each CDR3 is given with its conserved first and last residue. Fields, in order: V gene, D gene, J gene, clone size, CDR3 DNA, CDR3 protein. D genes are given only for firm matches. Clone size is given for some rows only: seen once, a few or many times, or a class if the clone is expanded.

V gene: TRBV10-3
D gene: TRBD2
J gene: TRBJ2-3
clone size: few
CDR3 DNA: TGTGCCATCAGTGACGGCGGGGGGGCCGCAGATACGCAGTATTTT
CDR3 protein: CAISDGGGAADTQYF

V gene: TRBV7-9
D gene: TRBD1
J gene: TRBJ2-7
clone size: NA
CDR3 DNA: TGTGCCAGCAGCCGACAGGGGTTGAGCGACGAGCAGTACTTC
CDR3 protein: CASSRQGLSDEQYF

V gene: TRBV3-1
D gene: NA
J gene: TRBJ2-7
clone size: few
CDR3 DNA: TGTGCCAGCAGCCCCCTAGGAGTAGTCAACGAGCAGTACTTC
CDR3 protein: CASSPLGVVNEQYF

V gene: TRBV6-2/TRBV6-3
D gene: NA
J gene: TRBJ1-1
clone size: few
CDR3 DNA: TGTGCCAGCAGTTACCCGAGGGGTGGCCCTGAAGCTTTCTTT
CDR3 protein: CASSYPRGGPEAFF

V gene: TRBV9
D gene: TRBD2
J gene: TRBJ2-3
clone size: NA
CDR3 DNA: TGTGCCAGCAGCGCAAGACAGGGACTAGCGGGGGGCAAGGGAGATACGCAGTATTTT
CDR3 protein: CASSARQGLAGGKGDTQYF

V gene: TRBV12-3/TRBV12-4
D gene: NA
J gene: TRBJ1-5
clone size: NA
CDR3 DNA: TGTGCCAGCAGGCCACCTGATAGCAATCAGCCCCAGCATTTT
CDR3 protein: CASRPPDSNQPQHF

V gene: TRBV20-1
D gene: NA
J gene: TRBJ2-7
clone size: NA
CDR3 DNA: TGCAGTGCTCCGCGCCCGAGCTCCTACGAGCAGTACTTC
CDR3 protein: CSAPRPSSYEQYF

V gene: TRBV29-1
D gene: NA
J gene: TRBJ1-5
clone size: NA
CDR3 DNA: TGCAGCGCATTAACGGATAGCAATCAGCCCCAGCATTTT
CDR3 protein: CSALTDSNQPQHF

V gene: TRBV7-2
D gene: TRBD2
J gene: TRBJ2-1
clone size: many
CDR3 DNA: TGTGCCAGCAGCTTACTAGCGGGAGACTACAATGAGCAGTTCTTC
CDR3 protein: CASSLLAGDYNEQFF

V gene: TRBV30
D gene: TRBD2
J gene: TRBJ2-7
clone size: NA
CDR3 DNA: TGTGCCTGGAGTGACTTGTCGGGGGGGCTCGAGCAGTACTTC
CDR3 protein: CAWSDLSGGLEQYF

V gene: TRBV12-3/TRBV12-4
D gene: NA
J gene: TRBJ2-6
clone size: many
CDR3 DNA: TGTGCCAGCAGTTACCGGACGGGCTCTGGGGCCAACGTCCTGACTTTC
CDR3 protein: CASSYRTGSGANVLTF

V gene: TRBV6-6
D gene: NA
J gene: TRBJ2-1
clone size: NA
CDR3 DNA: TGTGCCAGCATATCCGCCTACAATGAGCAGTTCTTC
CDR3 protein: CASISAYNEQFF

V gene: TRBV3-1
D gene: NA
J gene: TRBJ1-1
clone size: few
CDR3 DNA: TGTGCCAGCAGCCAAGGAAGACCCCGGGCCCATGGGGCTTTCTTT
CDR3 protein: CASSQGRPRAHGAFF

V gene: TRBV5-1
D gene: NA
J gene: TRBJ2-1
clone size: NA
CDR3 DNA: TGCGCCAGCAGCTTGGGACAGGCCGGTGTGGATGAGCAGTTCTTC
CDR3 protein: CASSLGQAGVDEQFF

V gene: TRBV20-1
D gene: NA
J gene: TRBJ2-7
clone size: many
CDR3 DNA: TGCAGTGCTAGTCCGGCAGGGTCCTACGAGCAGTACTTC
CDR3 protein: CSASPAGSYEQYF

V gene: TRBV15
D gene: NA
J gene: TRBJ1-5
clone size: many
CDR3 DNA: TGTGCCACCAGCAGAGACAGCTCCAATCAGCCCCAGCATTTT
CDR3 protein: CATSRDSSNQPQHF

V gene: TRBV29-1
D gene: NA
J gene: TRBJ2-7
clone size: few
CDR3 DNA: TGCAGCGTTGGAAACAGACCCGAGCAGTACTTC
CDR3 protein: CSVGNRPEQYF

V gene: TRBV13
D gene: NA
J gene: TRBJ2-7
clone size: few
CDR3 DNA: TGTGCCAGCAGCCCCCCACGGGGGGCGGGTAACTACGAGCAGTACTTC
CDR3 protein: CASSPPRGAGNYEQYF

V gene: TRBV9
D gene: TRBD2
J gene: TRBJ2-1
clone size: NA
CDR3 DNA: TGTGCCAGCAGCGACCCAAGGACTAGCGGTTACAATGAGCAGTTCTTC
CDR3 protein: CASSDPRTSGYNEQFF

V gene: TRBV5-1
D gene: TRBD2
J gene: TRBJ2-3
clone size: NA
CDR3 DNA: TGCGCCAGCGCGACTAGCGGGGGGAAGACAGATACGCAGTATTTT
CDR3 protein: CASATSGGKTDTQYF

V gene: TRBV2
D gene: NA
J gene: TRBJ2-3
clone size: NA
CDR3 DNA: TGTGCCAGCGCGGAGGCTGGTGGCACAGATACGCAGTATTTT
CDR3 protein: CASAEAGGTDTQYF

V gene: TRBV5-1
D gene: TRBD1
J gene: TRBJ1-6
clone size: many
CDR3 DNA: TGCGCCAGCAGCCTCTCCAGGGGGGAGAATTCACCCCTCCACTTT
CDR3 protein: CASSLSRGENSPLHF

V gene: TRBV11-2
D gene: TRBD2
J gene: TRBJ2-3
clone size: NA
CDR3 DNA: TGTGCCAGCAGCCAAATAGTGTGGCGGGGGTTCCCTTCGAGCACAGATACGCAGTATTTT
CDR3 protein: CASSQIVWRGFPSSTDTQYF

V gene: TRBV6-5
D gene: TRBD2
J gene: TRBJ2-1
clone size: many
CDR3 DNA: TGTGCCAGCAGTTCTGAACTAGCGTACAATGAGCAGTTCTTC
CDR3 protein: CASSSELAYNEQFF

V gene: TRBV3-1
D gene: NA
J gene: TRBJ2-1
clone size: NA
CDR3 DNA: TGTGCCAGCAGCCAAGAATCAGCGGCCTTTTCCTACAATGAGCAGTTCTTC
CDR3 protein: CASSQESAAFSYNEQFF

V gene: TRBV7-9
D gene: TRBD2
J gene: TRBJ2-7
clone size: few
CDR3 DNA: TGTGCCAGCAGCCACTCGACTAGCGGGGCCTACGAGCAGTACTTC
CDR3 protein: CASSHSTSGAYEQYF

V gene: TRBV29-1
D gene: TRBD1
J gene: TRBJ2-3
clone size: NA
CDR3 DNA: TGCAGCGCAAACAGGGGCCCCTCAGATACGCAGTATTTT
CDR3 protein: CSANRGPSDTQYF

V gene: TRBV27
D gene: NA
J gene: TRBJ1-2
clone size: few
CDR3 DNA: TGTGCCAGCAGTTTATCGGACAGATATGGCTACACCTTC
CDR3 protein: CASSLSDRYGYTF

V gene: TRBV4-3
D gene: TRBD1
J gene: TRBJ1-1
clone size: NA
CDR3 DNA: TGCGCCAGCAGCCAAGATCTTAGGGACAGGAATTTCTTT
CDR3 protein: CASSQDLRDRNFF

V gene: TRBV12-3/TRBV12-4
D gene: TRBD2
J gene: TRBJ2-1
clone size: many
CDR3 DNA: TGTGCCAGTAACCTAGCGGGGGGGCATAATGAGCAGTTCTTC
CDR3 protein: CASNLAGGHNEQFF

V gene: TRBV29-1
D gene: NA
J gene: TRBJ2-7
clone size: NA
CDR3 DNA: TGCAGCGTCGAGATGGGACAAGGCTACGAGCAGTACTTC
CDR3 protein: CSVEMGQGYEQYF

V gene: TRBV11-2
D gene: NA
J gene: TRBJ2-1
clone size: few
CDR3 DNA: TGTGCCAGCAGCTTAGACTCCACCTACAATGAGCAGTTCTTC
CDR3 protein: CASSLDSTYNEQFF

V gene: TRBV27
D gene: NA
J gene: TRBJ1-5
clone size: few
CDR3 DNA: TGTGCCAGCAGTCCTGGGACGGCATATAGCAATCAGCCCCAGCATTTT
CDR3 protein: CASSPGTAYSNQPQHF

V gene: TRBV4-3
D gene: TRBD1
J gene: TRBJ1-2
clone size: few
CDR3 DNA: TGCGCCAGCAGTCCAGGACAGGGGGTAGCCTATGGCTACACCTTC
CDR3 protein: CASSPGQGVAYGYTF

V gene: TRBV12-3/TRBV12-4
D gene: NA
J gene: TRBJ2-2
clone size: few
CDR3 DNA: TGTGCCAGCACCTTCGGGGGAATCGGCACCGGGGAGCTGTTTTTT
CDR3 protein: CASTFGGIGTGELFF

V gene: TRBV7-2
D gene: NA
J gene: TRBJ2-1
clone size: few
CDR3 DNA: TGTGCCAGCAGCTTAGTAGGCGAGAACAATGAGCAGTTCTTC
CDR3 protein: CASSLVGENNEQFF

V gene: TRBV9
D gene: TRBD2
J gene: TRBJ2-1
clone size: NA
CDR3 DNA: TGTGCCAGCAGCGTAAGCGGGGGGGTCTACAATGAGCAGTTCTTC
CDR3 protein: CASSVSGGVYNEQFF

V gene: TRBV27
D gene: NA
J gene: TRBJ1-5
clone size: few
CDR3 DNA: TGTGCCAGCAGTTTCAGAAGAGACAATCAGCCCCAGCATTTT
CDR3 protein: CASSFRRDNQPQHF

V gene: TRBV6-1
D gene: NA
J gene: TRBJ2-3
clone size: NA
CDR3 DNA: TGTGCCAGCATGGGCGGGGTTAGCACAGATACGCAGTATTTT
CDR3 protein: CASMGGVSTDTQYF

V gene: TRBV28
D gene: TRBD2
J gene: TRBJ2-3
clone size: NA
CDR3 DNA: TGTGCCAGCATCCAGGGACTAGCGGGAGGGCCCGACGCCGGCACAGATACGCAGTATTTT
CDR3 protein: CASIQGLAGGPDAGTDTQYF

V gene: TRBV19
D gene: NA
J gene: TRBJ2-2
clone size: few
CDR3 DNA: TGTGCCAGTAGTGGTTTGTTCGTAGGCACCGGGGAGCTGTTTTTT
CDR3 protein: CASSGLFVGTGELFF

V gene: TRBV20-1
D gene: NA
J gene: TRBJ2-7
clone size: few
CDR3 DNA: TGCAGTGCTAGAGATAACAGATTCTACGAGCAGTACTTC
CDR3 protein: CSARDNRFYEQYF

V gene: TRBV11-2
D gene: TRBD2
J gene: TRBJ2-7
clone size: many
CDR3 DNA: TGTGCCAGCAGCCTTTATCGGGGGGGGTACGAGCAGTACTTC
CDR3 protein: CASSLYRGGYEQYF

V gene: TRBV29-1
D gene: TRBD2
J gene: TRBJ2-1
clone size: many
CDR3 DNA: TGCAGCGTTCAGACTAGCGGGGATGGTAATGAGCAGTTCTTC
CDR3 protein: CSVQTSGDGNEQFF

V gene: TRBV6-1
D gene: NA
J gene: TRBJ2-2
clone size: few
CDR3 DNA: TGTGCCAGCAGTGAAGGGGACGGGGGCACCGGGGAGCTGTTTTTT
CDR3 protein: CASSEGDGGTGELFF

V gene: TRBV19
D gene: NA
J gene: TRBJ2-3
clone size: few
CDR3 DNA: TGTGCCACCCGAAAAGTGGGGGATACGCAGTATTTT
CDR3 protein: CATRKVGDTQYF

V gene: TRBV29-1
D gene: NA
J gene: TRBJ2-4
clone size: many
CDR3 DNA: TGCAGCGTTGATGGGGGAAGCAAAAACATTCAGTACTTC
CDR3 protein: CSVDGGSKNIQYF

V gene: TRBV28
D gene: TRBD2
J gene: TRBJ2-2
clone size: few
CDR3 DNA: TGTGCCAGCAGTGCGGAACTAGCGGGGGGCACCGGGGAGCTGTTTTTT
CDR3 protein: CASSAELAGGTGELFF

V gene: TRBV25-1
D gene: TRBD2
J gene: TRBJ2-5
clone size: NA
CDR3 DNA: TGTGCCAGCAGGAGGGAGTGGACTAGCGGGGGCCAGATACAAGAGACCCAGTACTTC
CDR3 protein: CASRREWTSGGQIQETQYF

V gene: TRBV4-3
D gene: NA
J gene: TRBJ1-6
clone size: NA
CDR3 DNA: TGCGCCAGCAGCCAAGACCCGACAGGAGATTCACCCCTCCACTTT
CDR3 protein: CASSQDPTGDSPLHF

V gene: TRBV7-2
D gene: TRBD2
J gene: TRBJ2-5
clone size: NA
CDR3 DNA: TGTGCCAGCAGCTTAAGTCCGGGGGGGGGCCAAGAGACCCAGTACTTC
CDR3 protein: CASSLSPGGGQETQYF

V gene: TRBV12-3/TRBV12-4
D gene: TRBD1
J gene: TRBJ2-1
clone size: few
CDR3 DNA: TGTGCGAGCTCCCGCTTCGGGACAGGAGGCTACAATGAGCAGTTCTTC
CDR3 protein: CASSRFGTGGYNEQFF